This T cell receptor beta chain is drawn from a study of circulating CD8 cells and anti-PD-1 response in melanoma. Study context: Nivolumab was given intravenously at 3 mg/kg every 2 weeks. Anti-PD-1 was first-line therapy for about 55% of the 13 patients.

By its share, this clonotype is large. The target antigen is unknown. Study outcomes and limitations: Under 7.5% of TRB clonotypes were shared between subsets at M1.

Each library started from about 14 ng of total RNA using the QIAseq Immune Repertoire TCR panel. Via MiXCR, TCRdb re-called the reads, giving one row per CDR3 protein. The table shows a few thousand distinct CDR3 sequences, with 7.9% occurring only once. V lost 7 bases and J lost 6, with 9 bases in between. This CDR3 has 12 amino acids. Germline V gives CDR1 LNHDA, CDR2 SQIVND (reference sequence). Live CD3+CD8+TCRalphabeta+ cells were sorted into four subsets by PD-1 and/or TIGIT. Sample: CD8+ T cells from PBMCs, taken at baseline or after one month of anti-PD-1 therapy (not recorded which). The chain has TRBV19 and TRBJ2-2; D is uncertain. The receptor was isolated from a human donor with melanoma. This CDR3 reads CASTPRPGELFF. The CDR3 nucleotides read TGTGCCAGTACTCCCCGCCCCGGGGAGCTGTTTTTT.